The source of this TCR beta chain is a study of T-cell memory formation after mild COVID-19. Regarding the study as a whole: The finding that pre-infection memory included some responding clones suggested that cross-reactive memory joined.

MiXCR was run by TCRdb on the 5' RACE reads, yielding one entry per CDR3 protein. This sample has a few hundred thousand distinct CDR3 sequences, with around 20% found just once. This CDR3 spans 14 amino acids. V was clipped by 6 bases and J by 0 bases, with 10 bases between them. This clonotype was detected many times. What it binds is unknown. The sequenced sample was PBMCs or a T cell subset sorted from them (not recorded which). This chain uses TRBV12-3 or TRBV12-4 with TRBJ2-3; D is unresolved. This sequence originates from an adult woman who had mild COVID-19 (a few samples of this study predate the infection). Cell type and time point are not known. CDR3 DNA sequence: TGTGCCAGCAGCTTTGGCGGTAGCACAGATACGCAGTATTTT. Translated, it gives CASSFGGSTDTQYF.